Listed below are T cell receptor beta chains from one sample, sequenced in a study of blood T cell repertoires in COVID-19. Only in-frame clones appear in the TCRdb table, and some are missing; sequencing was by immunoSEQ multiplex PCR. The sample holds about 210,000 clones, 84% seen once. The material sequenced was peripheral blood. The receptors originated from a woman aged 45-60 years with active or convalescent COVID-19. CDR3s include the opening cysteine and the closing phenylalanine or tryptophan. Fields, in order: clone size, V gene, CDR3 length, J gene, CDR3 protein. Rows may omit the clone size; those that give it use once, few, many or a size class.

clone_size: NA
v_call: TRBV9
cdr3_length: 15
j_call: TRBJ1-2
cdr3_aa: CASSPGAGGVYGYTF

clone_size: NA
v_call: TRBV10-3
cdr3_length: 14
j_call: TRBJ2-3
cdr3_aa: CAIKGTGPTDTQYF

clone_size: NA
v_call: TRBV6-5
cdr3_length: 15
j_call: TRBJ2-1
cdr3_aa: CASSRRDKTYNEQFF

clone_size: NA
v_call: TRBV29-1
cdr3_length: 13
j_call: TRBJ1-1
cdr3_aa: CSGRQNLNTEAFF

clone_size: NA
v_call: TRBV10-3
cdr3_length: 15
j_call: TRBJ2-7
cdr3_aa: CAIRQATGNVNEQYF

clone_size: NA
v_call: TRBV5-1
cdr3_length: 16
j_call: TRBJ2-3
cdr3_aa: CASSFDSRQGANTQYF

clone_size: NA
v_call: TRBV28
cdr3_length: 14
j_call: TRBJ1-1
cdr3_aa: CASRDSGSGTEAFF

clone_size: NA
v_call: TRBV28
cdr3_length: 13
j_call: TRBJ1-2
cdr3_aa: CASSSRGWVGYTF

clone_size: NA
v_call: TRBV27
cdr3_length: 14
j_call: TRBJ1-2
cdr3_aa: CASSFDPTGYGYTF

clone_size: NA
v_call: TRBV28
cdr3_length: 11
j_call: TRBJ1-2
cdr3_aa: CASRTGGGYTF

clone_size: few
v_call: TRBV6-5
cdr3_length: 15
j_call: TRBJ2-2
cdr3_aa: CASSYSDWFTGELFF

clone_size: NA
v_call: TRBV20-1
cdr3_length: 14
j_call: TRBJ2-5
cdr3_aa: CSASVQGHEETQYF

clone_size: NA
v_call: TRBV11-2
cdr3_length: 13
j_call: TRBJ1-5
cdr3_aa: CASSLAGNQPQHF

clone_size: NA
v_call: TRBV10-3
cdr3_length: 16
j_call: TRBJ1-6
cdr3_aa: CATTGTTGTRNSPLHF

clone_size: NA
v_call: TRBV3-1/TRBV3-2
cdr3_length: 14
j_call: TRBJ1-5
cdr3_aa: CASSPRGQIQPQHF

clone_size: NA
v_call: TRBV4-1
cdr3_length: 14
j_call: TRBJ1-1
cdr3_aa: CASRGRTMNTEAFF

clone_size: NA
v_call: TRBV29-1
cdr3_length: 12
j_call: TRBJ1-4
cdr3_aa: CSVVSVNEKLFF

clone_size: NA
v_call: TRBV29-1
cdr3_length: 15
j_call: TRBJ1-3
cdr3_aa: CSVVYGAHSGNTIYF

clone_size: NA
v_call: TRBV5-1
cdr3_length: 12
j_call: TRBJ1-1
cdr3_aa: CASSSATSEAFF

clone_size: NA
v_call: TRBV30
cdr3_length: 14
j_call: TRBJ2-7
cdr3_aa: CAWSVGQGAYEQYF

clone_size: NA
v_call: TRBV5-5
cdr3_length: 16
j_call: TRBJ1-3
cdr3_aa: CASSLDPESSGNTIYF

clone_size: NA
v_call: TRBV9
cdr3_length: 16
j_call: TRBJ2-3
cdr3_aa: CASSGTSGGGTDTQYF

clone_size: once
v_call: TRBV12-5
cdr3_length: 17
j_call: TRBJ2-2
cdr3_aa: CASGLVLGGSRTGELFF

clone_size: NA
v_call: TRBV28
cdr3_length: 15
j_call: TRBJ1-6
cdr3_aa: CASRRDRGWNSPLHF

clone_size: NA
v_call: TRBV30
cdr3_length: 13
j_call: TRBJ1-2
cdr3_aa: CAWSGREDYGYTF

clone_size: once
v_call: TRBV21-1
cdr3_length: 16
j_call: TRBJ1-3
cdr3_aa: CASSKKGAPAGNTIYF

clone_size: few
v_call: TRBV7-6
cdr3_length: 18
j_call: TRBJ1-3
cdr3_aa: CASSLDGTGHDSGNTIYF

clone_size: NA
v_call: TRBV25-1
cdr3_length: 14
j_call: TRBJ1-2
cdr3_aa: CASRGPGAVAGYTF

clone_size: few
v_call: TRBV28
cdr3_length: 12
j_call: TRBJ1-1
cdr3_aa: CASSPGRREAFF

clone_size: NA
v_call: TRBV28
cdr3_length: 15
j_call: TRBJ1-5
cdr3_aa: CASNQRTGAAQPQHF

clone_size: NA
v_call: TRBV6-1
cdr3_length: 15
j_call: TRBJ2-1
cdr3_aa: CASSFGGPGYNEQFF

clone_size: NA
v_call: TRBV28
cdr3_length: 15
j_call: TRBJ1-5
cdr3_aa: CASSLAGMGNQPQHF

clone_size: NA
v_call: TRBV28
cdr3_length: 14
j_call: TRBJ2-1
cdr3_aa: CASSLSSGLVEQFF

clone_size: NA
v_call: TRBV7-9
cdr3_length: 14
j_call: TRBJ1-2
cdr3_aa: CASSLRDRVDGYTF

clone_size: NA
v_call: TRBV10-3
cdr3_length: 15
j_call: TRBJ1-3
cdr3_aa: CAISRTGVTGNTIYF

clone_size: NA
v_call: TRBV28
cdr3_length: 16
j_call: TRBJ2-3
cdr3_aa: CASSLPGQGGTDTQYF

clone_size: NA
v_call: TRBV28
cdr3_length: 14
j_call: TRBJ2-5
cdr3_aa: CASSRRNSQETQYF

clone_size: NA
v_call: TRBV2
cdr3_length: 14
j_call: TRBJ2-1
cdr3_aa: CASSGPGQGSEQFF

clone_size: NA
v_call: TRBV11-3
cdr3_length: 13
j_call: TRBJ2-1
cdr3_aa: CASSLLAGGEQFF

clone_size: NA
v_call: TRBV30
cdr3_length: 13
j_call: TRBJ1-2
cdr3_aa: CAWSADRAGGYTF

clone_size: once
v_call: TRBV6-6
cdr3_length: 13
j_call: TRBJ1-5
cdr3_aa: CASTPWGDQPQHF

clone_size: NA
v_call: TRBV6-4
cdr3_length: 15
j_call: TRBJ2-3
cdr3_aa: CASSRLAGGTDTQYF

clone_size: NA
v_call: TRBV4-2
cdr3_length: 19
j_call: TRBJ1-5
cdr3_aa: CASSQEGGRQGRSNQPQHF

clone_size: NA
v_call: TRBV30
cdr3_length: 13
j_call: TRBJ1-5
cdr3_aa: CAWNAGLDQPQHF

clone_size: NA
v_call: TRBV28
cdr3_length: 14
j_call: TRBJ1-6
cdr3_aa: CASSATGNNSPLHF

clone_size: NA
v_call: TRBV12-2
cdr3_length: 14
j_call: TRBJ1-3
cdr3_aa: CASRLAHDSGTIYF

clone_size: few
v_call: TRBV7-2
cdr3_length: 15
j_call: TRBJ1-2
cdr3_aa: CASSYDTDPNYGYTF

clone_size: NA
v_call: TRBV6-5
cdr3_length: 16
j_call: TRBJ2-1
cdr3_aa: CASSYFLAGGWDEQFF

clone_size: NA
v_call: TRBV19
cdr3_length: 14
j_call: TRBJ1-6
cdr3_aa: CASSGGAGNSPLHF

clone_size: NA
v_call: TRBV6-2/TRBV6-3
cdr3_length: 15
j_call: TRBJ2-7
cdr3_aa: CASSYSIPRVYEQYF

clone_size: NA
v_call: TRBV19
cdr3_length: 16
j_call: TRBJ1-4
cdr3_aa: CASSIGGIAANEKLFF

clone_size: NA
v_call: TRBV6-6
cdr3_length: 13
j_call: TRBJ2-1
cdr3_aa: CASTGTSLNEQFF

clone_size: NA
v_call: TRBV3-1/TRBV3-2
cdr3_length: 12
j_call: TRBJ1-6
cdr3_aa: CASSPPGSPLHF

clone_size: NA
v_call: TRBV28
cdr3_length: 15
j_call: TRBJ2-1
cdr3_aa: CASSYLTGTSNEQFF

clone_size: NA
v_call: TRBV5-1
cdr3_length: 12
j_call: TRBJ1-1
cdr3_aa: CASSLGGQQAFF

clone_size: NA
v_call: TRBV7-9
cdr3_length: 14
j_call: TRBJ1-4
cdr3_aa: CASKEGASNEKLFF

clone_size: NA
v_call: TRBV7-8
cdr3_length: 15
j_call: TRBJ1-2
cdr3_aa: CASSYGQGDNYGYTF